The 31 T cell receptor beta chains in this list originate from one sample, sequenced in a study of vaccination effects on CD4 cells after COVID-19. For these receptors, no antigen is known. Assay: immunoSEQ multiplex PCR; the TCRdb copy retains only in-frame clones and omits some. The sample holds tens of thousands of clones, approximately 70% seen once. In the ViraFEST assay, antigen-specific CD4+ clonotypes were identified by expansion after peptide-pool stimulation. CD4+ T cells were isolated after approximately 10 days of culture. Vaccine recipients, nucleocapsid antibody negative, had no prior SARS-CoV-2 infection. Sequencing was performed on CD4+ T cells from PBMCs cultured with HCoV-NL63 spike peptides, taken before COVID-19 vaccination. The source of these receptors is a human donor who received a COVID-19 vaccine.

Only a few counts were recorded for this clone. This chain links TRBV6-5 with TRBJ1-2; the D gene is possibly TRBD1 (5 bases). V lost 8 bases to trimming and J lost 6 bases, with 13 bases between them. Germline V gene data show CDR1 as MNHEY and CDR2 as SVGAGI. CDR3 size: 12 residues. The CDR3 spells CASLTLGDGYTF. The CDR3 DNA reads TGTGCCAGCCTAACATTGGGGGATGGCTACACCTTC.

This rearrangement joins TRBV11-2 to TRBJ2-5, with 7 bases fitting TRBD2. V lost 5 bases to trimming and J lost 2 bases; unmatched junction nucleotides: 14. CDR1 is SGHAT and CDR2 is FQNNGV in the germline V gene. CDR3 length: 17 residues. The CDR3 protein is CASSQSNWEGIQETQYF. The CDR3 DNA reads TGTGCCAGCAGCCAATCTAATTGGGAGGGGATACAAGAGACCCAGTACTTC. The full variable domain, in which reference TRBV11-2 and TRBJ2-5 provide the parts outside the CDR3, is EAGVAQSPRYKIIEKRQSVAFWCNPISGHATLYWYQQILGQGPKLLIQFQNNGVVDDSQLPKDRFSAERLKGVDSTLKIQPAKLEDSAVYLCASSQSNWEGIQETQYFGPGTRLLVL.

This chain uses TRBV9 with TRBJ2-3; D gene uncertain. The CDR3 has 14 amino acids. Deletions cut 0 bases from V and 2 bases from J, with 7 bases between. CDR1 and CDR2 from the germline V gene are SGDLS and YYNGEE. CDR3 bases: TGTGCCAGCAGCGTAGAACTAATCACAGATACGCAGTATTTT. Translation: CASSVELITDTQYF.

This chain links TRBV5-1 with TRBJ1-1; 8 positions agree with TRBD1. V gave up 4 bases and J gave up 1 base; unmatched junction bases: 3. Germline V CDR1 and CDR2: SGHRS, YFSETQ. The CDR3 is 14 amino acids. In DNA form, the CDR3 reads TGCGCCAGCAGCGCCGGGACAGGGAACACTGAAGCTTTCTTT. It encodes CASSAGTGNTEAFF.

The V and J genes are TRBV11-2 and TRBJ1-1, with unresolved D. The CDR3 consists of 12 residues. Germline loops: CDR1 SGHAT, CDR2 FQNNGV. Trimming pared 5 bases from V and 3 bases from J, leaving 7 bases between. CDR3 sequence reads: CASSLWDTEAFF. DNA of the CDR3: TGTGCCAGCAGCCTCTGGGACACTGAAGCTTTCTTT.

The chain uses TRBV6-5 and TRBJ2-5, with D possibly TRBD1 on 6 matching bases. Trimming left V 0 bases short and J 2 bases short, with 10 bases between. Germline CDR1 reads MNHEY; CDR2 reads SVGAGI. This CDR3 comprises 15 residues. The DNA of the CDR3 is TGTGCCAGCAGTTACTCCGGGACACTTCAAGAGACCCAGTACTTC. It encodes CASSYSGTLQETQYF.

This rearrangement joins TRBV10-3 to TRBJ2-5; 8 bases are a match to TRBD2. Germline CDR1 ENHRY, CDR2 SYGVKD. CDR3 length: 12 residues. V lost 11 bases to trimming and J lost 4 bases; unmatched junction nucleotides: 6. The CDR3 region is CASRGGRETQYF. DNA of the CDR3: TGTGCCTCTCGGGGGGGTCGAGAGACCCAGTACTTC.

This clone occurred once. The chain uses TRBV9 and TRBJ2-1, with 8 bases aligning to TRBD2. The germline CDR1 and CDR2 sequences are SGDLS and YYNGEE. Trimming removed 0 bases from V and 4 bases from J; junction bases left unmatched: 9. This CDR3 comprises 17 residues. The CDR3 sequence: CASSVEGSGMFYNEQFF. CDR3 DNA: TGTGCCAGCAGCGTAGAGGGTAGCGGGATGTTTTACAATGAGCAGTTCTTC. The whole variable domain, remainder taken from reference TRBV9 and TRBJ2-1, is DSGVTQTPKHLITATGQRVTLRCSPRSGDLSVYWYQQSLDQGLQFLIQYYNGEERAKGNILERFSAQQFPDLHSELNLSSLELGDSALYFCASSVEGSGMFYNEQFFGPGTRLTVL.

The genes are TRBV2 and TRBJ2-5; D is ambiguous. With 6 bases removed from V and 2 bases from J, the gap between germline ends came to 7 bases. The V gene's germline CDR1 is SNHLY and CDR2 FYNNEI. The CDR3 contains 12 residues. Written as DNA, the CDR3 is TGTGCCAGCAGCACAGTTCAAGAGACCCAGTACTTC. Translated: CASSTVQETQYF.

The CDR3, as DNA: TGCGCCAGCAGTCCCGGGCCCCTTCCGCCCTACAATGAGCAGTTCTTC. Amino acids: CASSPGPLPPYNEQFF. The V and J genes are TRBV4-1 and TRBJ2-1; the D is unclear. CDR1 and CDR2 (germline): MGHRA, YSYEKL. CDR3 length equals 16 residues. Trimming cost V 6 bases and J 2 bases, with 17 bases left between them.

This clone turned up a few times. The chain carries TRBV19 and TRBJ2-6; D unresolved. CDR1 is LNHDA and CDR2 is SQIVND in the germline V gene (reference sequence). CDR3 length: 17 residues. The V end lost 4 bases, the J end lost 0 bases, and 13 bases lay between the germline ends. The CDR3 DNA reads as TGTGCCAGTAGTAGGGGTAGGGCGTACTCTGGGGCCAACGTCCTGACTTTC. Translating it yields CASSRGRAYSGANVLTF.

The chain links TRBV6-4 to TRBJ1-1; no reliable D call. Between the trimmed V and J ends, which lost 5 bases and 1 base, there was a span of 8 bases. This CDR3 has 13 residues. Germline V gene lookup returns CDR1 MRHNA and CDR2 SNTAGT. The DNA of the CDR3 is TGTGCCAGCAGTTTTGCGGAGAACACTGAAGCTTTCTTT. Translation: CASSFAENTEAFF.

This clone has just a few counts. This chain connects TRBV5-1 to TRBJ2-7; the match to TRBD1 covers 9 bases. The V segment lost 4 bases and the J segment 6 bases; nucleotides outside the gene matches: 11. Per the germline V gene, CDR1 is SGHRS and CDR2 is YFSETQ. This CDR3 is built from 15 residues. The CDR3, as DNA: TGCGCCAGCAGCAACCAGGGACAGGGATCAACCGAGCAGTACTTC. Translated: CASSNQGQGSTEQYF. Full variable domain (outside the CDR3, taken from reference TRBV5-1 and TRBJ2-7): KAGVTQTPRYLIKTRGQQVTLSCSPISGHRSVSWYQQTPGQGLQFLFEYFSETQRNKGNFPGRFSGRQFSNSRSEMNVSTLELGDSALYLCASSNQGQGSTEQYFGPGTRLTVT.

This chain joins TRBV24-1 and TRBJ1-2, with D possibly matching TRBD1 (6 bases). The CDR3 loop spans 17 amino acids. The V end was cut by 0 bases, the J end by 4 bases, with 17 bases between. Germline CDR1 and CDR2: KGHDR and SFDVKD. In DNA form, the CDR3 reads TGTGCCACCAGTGATTTGGCCCCCCCCCAGGGGCCCTATGGCTACACCTTC. Amino acid sequence: CATSDLAPPQGPYGYTF.

The V and J genes are TRBV2 and TRBJ1-6, with D unclear. Trimming took off 2 bases at V and 6 bases at J, with 11 bases between the two ends. CDR1 is SNHLY, CDR2 FYNNEI, per germline. The CDR3 is 15 amino acids. The chain's CDR3 is CASSEIEQINSPLHF. The CDR3 nucleotides are TGTGCCAGCAGTGAAATTGAACAGATTAATTCACCCCTCCACTTT.

J is TRBJ2-7 and V is TRBV6-5; a weak D match, TRBD2 (6 bases). This CDR3 comprises 15 residues. Germline assignment: CDR1 MNHEY and CDR2 SVGAGI. Trimming shortened V by 3 bases and J by 1 base, and 13 bases separated the two germline ends. CDR3 nucleotide sequence: TGTGCCAGCAGTTATATTCTAGCGCAGTCCTACGAGCAGTACTTC. Residues: CASSYILAQSYEQYF.

The J gene is TRBJ1-5, the V gene TRBV2, with D unclear. This CDR3 spans 12 amino acids. Deletions cut 5 bases from V and 11 bases from J, with 13 bases between. The germline V gene encodes CDR1 SNHLY and CDR2 FYNNEI. This chain's CDR3 is CASSQEMGTQHF. CDR3 nucleotides: TGTGCCAGCAGTCAAGAAATGGGGACCCAGCATTTT.

This clone was recorded a few times. V is TRBV5-1 and J is TRBJ1-1; D gene unclear. Trimming cost V 0 bases and J 1 base, with 7 bases left between them. This CDR3 contains 14 residues. The germline gives CDR1 SGHRS, CDR2 YFSETQ. CDR3 in DNA: TGCGCCAGCAGCTTGGAGGGCAGGAACACTGAAGCTTTCTTT. Its translation: CASSLEGRNTEAFF. The variable domain in full, completed from reference TRBV5-1 and TRBJ1-1, reads KAGVTQTPRYLIKTRGQQVTLSCSPISGHRSVSWYQQTPGQGLQFLFEYFSETQRNKGNFPGRFSGRQFSNSRSEMNVSTLELGDSALYLCASSLEGRNTEAFFGQGTRLTVV.

The gene calls are TRBV3-1 (or the pseudogene TRBV3-2) and TRBJ2-1, with a possible D match to TRBD2 (5 bases). This CDR3 has 13 amino acids. The germline gives CDR1 LGHDT, CDR2 YNNKEL (reference sequence). The ends were cut back, 3 bases at V and 10 bases at J, with 13 bases in the middle. The CDR3 spells CASSQNGGGEQFF. As DNA, the CDR3 is TGTGCCAGCAGCCAGAATGGCGGCGGGGAGCAGTTCTTC.

The V gene is TRBV7-2, the J gene TRBJ1-1; D not resolved. Germline values: CDR1 SGHTA, CDR2 FQGNSA. V was clipped by 2 bases and J by 0 bases, with 10 bases between them. There are 15 residues in the CDR3. CDR3 nucleotides: TGTGCCAGCAGCTTAAGAGGTCCTTTGAACACTGAAGCTTTCTTT. Translated, it gives CASSLRGPLNTEAFF.

The gene calls are TRBV25-1 and TRBJ2-7; possibly TRBD2 for D (6 bases). The germline gives CDR1 MGHDK, CDR2 SYGVNS. The CDR3 runs to 13 residues. V lost 2 bases and J 2 bases, leaving 7 bases between the germline ends. The CDR3 DNA reads as TGTGCCAGCAGTGAAGGGGGGACCTACGAGCAGTACTTC. Translating it yields CASSEGGTYEQYF.

This chain connects TRBV10-3 to TRBJ1-5; 10 nucleotides agree with TRBD1. CDR3 length: 14 amino acids. With V trimmed by 10 bases and J by 6 bases, 9 bases remained unmatched. Germline V CDR1 and CDR2: ENHRY, SYGVKD. The CDR3, as DNA: TGTGCCACTAGACAGGGGGCGTCTGGTCAGCCCCAGCATTTT. Its protein is CATRQGASGQPQHF.

In DNA form, the CDR3 reads TGTGCCAGCTCACCGAACCAGGGGACGGCTAATGAAAAACTGTTTTTT. It translates to CASSPNQGTANEKLFF. The chain uses TRBV18 and TRBJ1-4; D is perhaps TRBD1 (6 bases). CDR1 and CDR2 from the germline V gene are KGHSH and LQKENI. Trimming shortened V by 3 bases and J by 3 bases, and 14 bases separated the two germline ends. The CDR3 runs 16 residues.

The chain has TRBV6-2 or TRBV6-3 and TRBJ2-6; possibly TRBD2 for D (5 bases). Germline assignment: CDR1 MNHEY and CDR2 SVGEGT. CDR3 length equals 17 residues. Deletions cut 5 bases from V and 0 bases from J, with 14 bases between. The CDR3: CASSTGIFHSGANVLTF. In DNA form, the CDR3 reads TGTGCCAGCAGTACCGGGATTTTCCACTCTGGGGCCAACGTCCTGACTTTC.

Only one count was recorded for this clone. This sequence joins TRBV18 and TRBJ2-5, with D possibly called TRBD1 or TRBD2 (6 bases each). Germline V gene lookup returns CDR1 KGHSH and CDR2 LQKENI. Deletions cut 3 bases from V and 2 bases from J, with 13 bases between. The CDR3 contains 15 residues. The CDR3 reads CASSPGLGAQETQYF. As DNA, the CDR3 is TGTGCCAGCTCACCGGGACTGGGGGCGCAAGAGACCCAGTACTTC.

The chain has TRBV7-8 and TRBJ1-1; D remains ambiguous. Germline CDR1 reads SGHVS; CDR2 reads FQNEAQ. V lost 1 base and J lost 5, with 5 bases in between. This CDR3 comprises 12 residues. The CDR3 is CASSLGETEAFF. Written as DNA, the CDR3 is TGTGCCAGCAGCTTAGGGGAGACTGAAGCTTTCTTT.

J is TRBJ2-7 and V is TRBV5-1; 8 bases map to TRBD2. Trimming removed 4 bases from V and 2 bases from J; junction bases left unmatched: 8. Germline loops: CDR1 SGHRS, CDR2 YFSETQ. CDR3 length equals 15 residues. The CDR3 region has the DNA TGCGCCAGCAGCGTCGGACTAGCTTTAACCTACGAGCAGTACTTC. Its translation is CASSVGLALTYEQYF.

This sequence joins TRBV20-1 and TRBJ2-3; a weak D match, TRBD2 (5 bases). Germline values: CDR1 DFQATT, CDR2 SNEGSKA (reference sequence). This CDR3 is 14 amino acids long. With 3 bases removed from V and 0 bases from J, the gap between germline ends came to 10 bases. In DNA, the CDR3 is TGCAGTGCTAGTATCTGGACTAGCACAGATACGCAGTATTTT. Its translation is CSASIWTSTDTQYF.

The gene calls are TRBV9 and TRBJ2-7; 10 bases agree with TRBD1. This CDR3 has 15 residues. Germline-derived CDR1 and CDR2 are SGDLS and YYNGEE. V was clipped by 2 bases and J by 3 bases; unmatched bases: 5. The CDR3 DNA reads TGTGCCAGCAGCGTTGGGACAGGGGTCAACTACGAGCAGTACTTC. It codes for CASSVGTGVNYEQYF.

Only one count was recorded for this clone. V is TRBV11-3 and J is TRBJ2-1; D is unresolved. The germline V gene has CDR1 SGHNT and CDR2 YENEEA. This CDR3 is built from 14 residues. V lost 3 bases and J 8 bases, leaving 14 bases between the germline ends. The CDR3 DNA follows: TGTGCCAGCAGCTTTATGGGGTCGGTGGATGAGCAGTTCTTC. Translated, it gives CASSFMGSVDEQFF.

This chain uses TRBV2 with TRBJ1-1, with a tentative D call TRBD1 (6 bases). V lost 1 base to trimming and J lost 0 bases, with 12 bases between them. The germline V gene has CDR1 SNHLY and CDR2 FYNNEI. The CDR3 is 16 amino acids. The CDR3 sequence: CASSEEQGLMNTEAFF. In DNA form, the CDR3 reads TGTGCCAGCAGTGAAGAACAGGGTCTCATGAACACTGAAGCTTTCTTT. Using reference TRBV2 and TRBJ1-1 for the parts outside the CDR3, the full variable domain is EPEVTQTPSHQVTQMGQEVILRCVPISNHLYFYWYRQILGQKVEFLVSFYNNEISEKSEIFDDQFSVERPDGSNFTLKIRSTKLEDSAMYFCASSEEQGLMNTEAFFGQGTRLTVV.